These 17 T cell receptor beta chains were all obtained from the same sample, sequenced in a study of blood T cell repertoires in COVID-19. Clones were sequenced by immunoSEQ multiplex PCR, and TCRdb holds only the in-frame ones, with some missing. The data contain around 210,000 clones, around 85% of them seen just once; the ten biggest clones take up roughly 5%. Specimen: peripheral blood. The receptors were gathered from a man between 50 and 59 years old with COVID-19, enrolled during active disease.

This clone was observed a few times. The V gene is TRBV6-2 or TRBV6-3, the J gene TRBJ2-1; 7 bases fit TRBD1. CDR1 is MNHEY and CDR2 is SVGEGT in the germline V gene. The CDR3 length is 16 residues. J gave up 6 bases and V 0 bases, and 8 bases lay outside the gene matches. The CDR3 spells CASSYSEGGGGNEQFF. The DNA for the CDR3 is TGTGCCAGCAGTTACTCCGAAGGGGGCGGTGGCAATGAGCAGTTCTTC.

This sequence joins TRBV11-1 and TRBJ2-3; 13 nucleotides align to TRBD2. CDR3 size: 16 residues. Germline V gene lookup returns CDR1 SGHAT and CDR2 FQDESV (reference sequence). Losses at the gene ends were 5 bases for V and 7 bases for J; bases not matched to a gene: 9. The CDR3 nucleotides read TGTGCCAGCAGCCTTTCGACTAGCGGGGGGCCGTATACGCAGTATTTT. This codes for CASSLSTSGGPYTQYF.

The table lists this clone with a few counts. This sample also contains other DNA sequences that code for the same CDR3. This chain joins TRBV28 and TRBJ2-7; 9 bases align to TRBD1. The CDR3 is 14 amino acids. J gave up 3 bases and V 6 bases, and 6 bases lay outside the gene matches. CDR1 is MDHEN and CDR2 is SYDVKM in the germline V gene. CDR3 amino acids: CASRGGQGIYEQYF. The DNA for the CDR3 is TGTGCCAGCAGGGGAGGACAGGGGATCTACGAGCAGTACTTC. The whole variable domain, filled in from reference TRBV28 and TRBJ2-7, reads DVKVTQSSRYLVKRTGEKVFLECVQDMDHENMFWYRQDPGLGLRLIYFSYDVKMKEKGDIPEGYSVSREKKERFSLILESASTNQTSMYLCASRGGQGIYEQYFGPGTRLTVT.

CDR3 amino acids: CASSSTGTGANVLTF. CDR3 nucleotide sequence: TGTGCCAGCAGCTCCACAGGGACCGGGGCCAACGTCCTGACTTTC. The chain is built from TRBV7-2 and TRBJ2-6, with TRBD1 as a possible D gene (6 bases). Trimming pared 4 bases from V and 4 bases from J, leaving 11 bases between. Germline CDR1 reads SGHTA; CDR2 reads FQGNSA. The CDR3 is 15 amino acids.

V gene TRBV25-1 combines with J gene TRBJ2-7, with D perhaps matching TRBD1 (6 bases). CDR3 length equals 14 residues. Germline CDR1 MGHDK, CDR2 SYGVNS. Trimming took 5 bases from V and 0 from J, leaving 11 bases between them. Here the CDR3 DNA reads TGTGCCAGCAGTTCCGGGACATTCTCCTACGAGCAGTACTTC. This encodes CASSSGTFSYEQYF.

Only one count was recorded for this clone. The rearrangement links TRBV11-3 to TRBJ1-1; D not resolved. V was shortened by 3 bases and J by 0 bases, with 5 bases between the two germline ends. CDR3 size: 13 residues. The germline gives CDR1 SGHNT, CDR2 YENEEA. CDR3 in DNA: TGTGCCAGCAGCTTTACGGTGAACACTGAAGCTTTCTTT. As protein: CASSFTVNTEAFF.

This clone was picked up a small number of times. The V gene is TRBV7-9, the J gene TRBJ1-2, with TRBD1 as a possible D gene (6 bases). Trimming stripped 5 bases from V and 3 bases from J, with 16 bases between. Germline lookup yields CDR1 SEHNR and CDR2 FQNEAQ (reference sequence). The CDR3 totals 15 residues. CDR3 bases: TGTGCCAGCAGCCATGGCAGGGGTCAAGACTATGGCTACACCTTC. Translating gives CASSHGRGQDYGYTF. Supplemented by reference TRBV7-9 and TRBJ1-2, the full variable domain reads DTGVSQNPRHKITKRGQNVTFRCDPISEHNRLYWYRQTLGQGPEFLTYFQNEAQLEKSRLLSDRFSAERPKGSFSTLEIQRTEQGDSAMYLCASSHGRGQDYGYTFGSGTRLTVV.

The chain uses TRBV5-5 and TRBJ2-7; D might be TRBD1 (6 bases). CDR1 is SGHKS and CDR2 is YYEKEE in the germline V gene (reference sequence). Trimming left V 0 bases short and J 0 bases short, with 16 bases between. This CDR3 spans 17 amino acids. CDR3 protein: CASSLAQTLTGSYEQYF. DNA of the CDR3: TGTGCCAGCAGCTTGGCCCAGACCTTGACAGGCTCCTACGAGCAGTACTTC.

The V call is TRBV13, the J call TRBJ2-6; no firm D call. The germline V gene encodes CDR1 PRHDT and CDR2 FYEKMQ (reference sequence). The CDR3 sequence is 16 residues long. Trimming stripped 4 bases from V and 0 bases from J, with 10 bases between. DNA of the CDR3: TGTGCCAGCAGCTCCCCGGGTCTCTCTGGGGCCAACGTCCTGACTTTC. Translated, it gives CASSSPGLSGANVLTF.

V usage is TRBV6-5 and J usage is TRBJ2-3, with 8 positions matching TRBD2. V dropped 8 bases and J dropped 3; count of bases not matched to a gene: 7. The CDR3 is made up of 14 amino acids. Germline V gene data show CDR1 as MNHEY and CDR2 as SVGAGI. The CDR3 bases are TGTGCCAGCCGAACAACTAGCGGTACAGATACGCAGTATTTT. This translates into CASRTTSGTDTQYF.

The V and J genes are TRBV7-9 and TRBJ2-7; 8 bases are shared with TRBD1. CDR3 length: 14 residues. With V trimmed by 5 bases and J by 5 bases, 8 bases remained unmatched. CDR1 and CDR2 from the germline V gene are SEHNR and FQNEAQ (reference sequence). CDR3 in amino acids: CASSVGQGAHEQYF. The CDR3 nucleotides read TGTGCCAGCAGCGTTGGACAGGGCGCCCACGAGCAGTACTTC.

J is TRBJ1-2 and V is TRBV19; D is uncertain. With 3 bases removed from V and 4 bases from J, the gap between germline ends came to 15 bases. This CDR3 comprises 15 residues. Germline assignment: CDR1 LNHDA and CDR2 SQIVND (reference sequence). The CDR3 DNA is TGTGCCAGTAGTATCGCCGCGCGGGAGGCCTATGGCTACACCTTC. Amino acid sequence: CASSIAAREAYGYTF.

CDR3 in amino acids: CASSQEHGGGARTDTQYF. In DNA form, the CDR3 reads TGCGCCAGCAGCCAAGAACATGGCGGGGGGGCCCGGACAGATACGCAGTATTTT. The rearrangement uses TRBV4-1 and TRBJ2-3, with TRBD2 matching 9 bases. The V gene end was trimmed by 0 bases and the J gene end by 3 bases; junction bases not matched to a gene: 10. Germline CDR1 is MGHRA and CDR2 is YSYEKL. The CDR3 is made up of 18 amino acids.

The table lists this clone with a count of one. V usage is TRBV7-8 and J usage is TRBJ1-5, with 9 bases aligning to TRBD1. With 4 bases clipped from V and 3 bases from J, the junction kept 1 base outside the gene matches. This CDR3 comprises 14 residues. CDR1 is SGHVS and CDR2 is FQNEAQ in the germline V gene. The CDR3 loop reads CASSWDRDNQPQHF. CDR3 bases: TGTGCCAGCAGCTGGGACAGGGACAATCAGCCCCAGCATTTT.

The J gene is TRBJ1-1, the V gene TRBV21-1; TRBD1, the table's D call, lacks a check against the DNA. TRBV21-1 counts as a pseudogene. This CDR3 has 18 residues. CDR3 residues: CASSPQIGALILNTEAFF. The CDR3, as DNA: TGTGCCAGCAGCCCCCAAATAGGGGCCCTAATCTTGAACACTGAAGCTTTCTTT.

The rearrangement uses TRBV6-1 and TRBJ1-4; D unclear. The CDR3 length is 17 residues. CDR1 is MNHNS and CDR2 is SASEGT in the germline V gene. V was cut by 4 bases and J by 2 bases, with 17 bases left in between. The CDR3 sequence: CASSAEGFIGTNEKLFF. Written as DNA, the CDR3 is TGTGCCAGCAGTGCGGAGGGTTTCATCGGGACTAATGAAAAACTGTTTTTT.

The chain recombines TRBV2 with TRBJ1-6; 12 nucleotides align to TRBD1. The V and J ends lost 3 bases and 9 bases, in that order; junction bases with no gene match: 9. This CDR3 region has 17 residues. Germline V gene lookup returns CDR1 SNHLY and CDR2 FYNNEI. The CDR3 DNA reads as TGTGCCAGCAGTGAGGGACAGGGGGCGAGAGTGGGTTCACCCCTCCACTTT. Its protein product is CASSEGQGARVGSPLHF.